This T cell receptor beta chain was sequenced in a study of PD-L1 blockade in urothelial cancer. Across the whole study: Patients previously received 0 to 3 chemotherapy regimens. General observations from the study: Blood TCR clonality below the median before treatment was a predictor of better survival.

V shed 5 bases, J shed 5 bases, and the junction held 9 bases outside the gene matches. CDR1 and CDR2 (germline): LNHDA, SQIVND (reference sequence). CDR3 length equals 16 residues. Into every PCR, synthetic TCR analog templates were spiked. Some clones are missing from TCRdb's copy, which holds only in-frame ones; the method was immunoSEQ multiplex PCR. The sample lists more than 50,000 clones, roughly 80% occurring once. In the case of this clone: Its specificity is not known.

The chain joins TRBV19 to TRBJ2-2; 9 bases are a match to TRBD1. The sample was PBMCs, taken around atezolizumab (anti-PD-L1) treatment. The origin of this receptor is a man aged 70 or older with urothelial cancer. CDR3: CASSSSPGQGTGELFF. CDR3 coding DNA: TGTGCCAGTAGTTCCTCACCGGGACAGGGAACCGGGGAGCTGTTTTTT.